These T cell receptor beta chains were read from a single sample in a study of PD-1 blockade in classical Hodgkin lymphoma. Assay: immunoSEQ multiplex PCR; the TCRdb copy retains only in-frame clones and omits some. The sample lists about 50,000 clones, 73% occurring once. The material was peripheral blood mononuclear cells (PBMCs), obtained before the second cycle of nivolumab. Receptors were obtained from a human donor with classical Hodgkin lymphoma. CDR3s include the opening cysteine and the closing phenylalanine or tryptophan. Each record gives: V gene, J gene, clone size, D gene, CDR3 DNA, CDR3 protein. The D gene is left open where the match is weak. Only part of the rows carry a size: once, few, many, or a class if the clone is expanded.

TRBV28	TRBJ2-3	many	.	TGTGCCAGCAGCCTTATCCTGGAGGGGGAGGGCTTCTGGGAAGATACGCAGTATTTT	CASSLILEGEGFWEDTQYF
TRBV25-1	TRBJ1-3	.	.	TGTGCCAGCAGTGACAGGATTAATGGAAACACCATATATTTT	CASSDRINGNTIYF
TRBV28	TRBJ1-5	few	.	TGTGCCAGCAGTTTCCATCATCAGCCCCAGCATTTT	CASSFHHQPQHF
TRBV27	TRBJ1-5	.	.	TGTGCCAGCAGGCGAGGAGGACAGCCCCAGCATTTT	CASRRGGQPQHF
TRBV19	TRBJ2-2	.	.	TGTGCCAGTAGTATCGGTGTAAGGCAGACCACCGGGGAGCTGTTTTTT	CASSIGVRQTTGELFF
TRBV28	TRBJ2-7	few	.	TGTGCCAGCAGTTTAAACTTCGAGCAGTACTTC	CASSLNFEQYF
TRBV7-8	TRBJ1-3	.	.	TGTGCCAGCAGCCCCCGGACCGGCTCTGGAAACACCATATATTTT	CASSPRTGSGNTIYF
TRBV2	TRBJ2-7	many	TRBD1	TGTGCCAGCAGTTTACAGGGGCGAGCTTACGAGCAGTACTTC	CASSLQGRAYEQYF
TRBV7-2	TRBJ1-5	.	TRBD1	TGTGCCAGCAGCTTCCTGCAGGGGGAGGGTCAGCCCCAGCATTTT	CASSFLQGEGQPQHF
TRBV18	TRBJ2-7	once	.	TGTGCCAGCTCACCACCGGACAGCCCTTCGGACGAGCAGTACTTC	CASSPPDSPSDEQYF
TRBV6-5	TRBJ2-7	.	.	TGTGCCAGCAGATTCTACACCTCCTACGAGCAGTACTTC	CASRFYTSYEQYF
TRBV7-9	TRBJ1-2	.	TRBD1	TGTGCCAGCAGCTTACGGGAGGGGGCGGAAGGCTACACCTTC	CASSLREGAEGYTF
TRBV30	TRBJ2-7	few	.	TGTGCCTGGAGTCTGGGATCTCCTTTGGGCGAGCAGTACTTC	CAWSLGSPLGEQYF
TRBV30	TRBJ1-3	.	.	TGTGCCTGGACCATCTCCTCTAGGGGAAACACCATATATTTT	CAWTISSRGNTIYF
TRBV18	TRBJ2-7	few	TRBD2	TGTGCCAGCTCACCGACTAGCGGGAGAACCTACGAGCAGTACTTC	CASSPTSGRTYEQYF
TRBV7-3	TRBJ1-1	.	.	TGTGCCAGCAGCTTGACCCCCTACGAGGGCACTGAAGCTTTCTTT	CASSLTPYEGTEAFF
TRBV28	TRBJ1-2	.	TRBD1	TGTGCCAGCAGCCCCGGGACAGGGGCCGATAACTATGGCTACACCTTC	CASSPGTGADNYGYTF
TRBV5-1	TRBJ1-1	.	.	TGCGCCAGCAGACAGGATTCGGCTCGAACGGTCGGGACTGAAGCTTTCTTT	CASRQDSARTVGTEAFF
TRBV9	TRBJ1-2	.	TRBD1	TGTGCCAGCAGCGTAGGGACAGGGGGTACTAACTATGGCTACACCTTC	CASSVGTGGTNYGYTF
TRBV18	TRBJ1-1	.	.	TGTGCCAGCTCCCTTCGACCCTCAGGGGACATGAACACTGAAGCTTTCTTT	CASSLRPSGDMNTEAFF
TRBV29-1	TRBJ1-2	.	TRBD1	TGCAGCGTTGCGCCGGGACAGGGAATCATAGCTAACTATGGCTACACCTTC	CSVAPGQGIIANYGYTF
TRBV6-1	TRBJ2-3	.	TRBD2	TGTGCCAGCAGTGAAAGGACTAGCGGGATCAGCACAGATACGCAGTATTTT	CASSERTSGISTDTQYF
TRBV19	TRBJ1-1	once	TRBD1	TGTGCCAGTAGTACCGGGACAGGCGTCAGTGAAGCTTTCTTT	CASSTGTGVSEAFF
TRBV5-1	TRBJ2-7	once	TRBD1	TGCGCCAGCAGCCCGAGGGACAGGGGGCGAGACGAGCAGTACTTC	CASSPRDRGRDEQYF
TRBV4-1	TRBJ2-6	.	.	TGCGCCAGCAGCCAGGGGGCTGGGGCCAACGTCCTGACTTTC	CASSQGAGANVLTF
TRBV6-5	TRBJ1-4	.	.	TGTGCCAGCAGTGGGACATCCCCTGGTGAAAAACTGTTTTTT	CASSGTSPGEKLFF